This TCR beta chain was recorded in a study of post-analysis software for immune sequencing data. Study-level information: Both relapsing-remitting and secondary progressive multiple sclerosis featured among the disease courses, as did progressive-relapsing multiple sclerosis.

Study-wide results and limits: Patients carried five TRBV segments more frequently than controls did, and TRBV5-6, TRBV5-1 and TRBV20-1 were among them.

V gave up 7 bases and J gave up 2 bases, with 18 bases separating them. Germline V gene data show CDR1 as SNHLY and CDR2 as FYNNEI. The CDR3 covers 15 residues. TCR beta libraries were prepared from cDNA with unique molecular identifiers. MiXCR, applied by TCRdb to the PCR reads, yields one record per CDR3 protein. This table has about 820,000 distinct CDR3 sequences, about 50% appearing once. This clonotype showed up just a few times. Its antigen is not identified. The material sequenced was blood. This rearrangement joins TRBV2 to TRBJ2-7, with D unresolved. This TCR was recovered from a girl aged 10 to 17 with multiple sclerosis. The CDR3 loop reads CASIADRATPYEQYF. CDR3 coding DNA: TGTGCCAGCATCGCGGACCGGGCGACACCCTACGAGCAGTACTTC.